This TCR beta chain was sequenced in a study of T cells expressing NK-cell markers. Study as a whole: Sorted CD3+CD56+NKG2C+, CD3+CD56+NKG2C- and CD3+CD56-NKG2C+ T-cell subsets were beta-chain profiled. Overall study results and limits: What remained unclear was the HCMV specificity of expanded NKG2C+ T cell clones.

Germline CDR1 LGHNA, CDR2 YSLEER. CDR3 length: 17 residues. 5'RACE template switching with UMIs generated TCR beta cDNA. TCRdb reworked the 5' RACE reads into one entry per CDR3 protein, no DNA. Its listing shows 400,000 to 500,000 distinct CDR3 sequences. Comment on this clonotype: The antigen is undetermined.

The chain joins TRBV4-3 to TRBJ2-2; lacking DNA, the TRBD1 call made by TCRdb goes unchecked. This clonotype originated in a woman aged 18 to 69 in good health. Material for sequencing was blood T cells: a sorted CD56 or NKG2C T cell subset, CD4+ or CD8+ T cells, or bulk PBMC T cells (not recorded which). CDR3 sequence reads: CASSQEEGGTNTGELFF.